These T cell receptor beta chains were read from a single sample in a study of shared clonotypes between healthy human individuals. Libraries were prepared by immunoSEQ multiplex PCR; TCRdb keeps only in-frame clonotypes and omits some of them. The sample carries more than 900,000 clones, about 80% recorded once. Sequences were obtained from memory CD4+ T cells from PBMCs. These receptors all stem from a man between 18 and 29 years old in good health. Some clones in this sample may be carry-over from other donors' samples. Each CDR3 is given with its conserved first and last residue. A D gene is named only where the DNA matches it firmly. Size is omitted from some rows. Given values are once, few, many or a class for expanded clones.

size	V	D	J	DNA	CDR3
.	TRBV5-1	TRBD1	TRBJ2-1	TGCGCCAGCAGCTTGGGGGACAGGAGCAATGAGCAGTTCTTC	CASSLGDRSNEQFF
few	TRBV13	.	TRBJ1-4	TGTGCCAGCAGCCTGTACCGTGAAAAACTGTTTTTT	CASSLYREKLFF
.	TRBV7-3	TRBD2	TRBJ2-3	TGTGCCAGCAGCAAGCGGGAAGGGGCAGATACGCAGTATTTT	CASSKREGADTQYF
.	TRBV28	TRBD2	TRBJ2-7	TGTGCCAGCATCACCACCCGGGGGGCCTACGAGCAGTACTTC	CASITTRGAYEQYF
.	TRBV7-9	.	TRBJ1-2	TGTGCCAGCAGCTTAGTATTATGGCAGACAAACTATGGCTACACCTTC	CASSLVLWQTNYGYTF
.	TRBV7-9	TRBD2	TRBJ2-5	TGTGCCAGCAGATTACTAGCGGGGGAGACCCAGTACTTC	CASRLLAGETQYF
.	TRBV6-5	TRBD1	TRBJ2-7	TGTGCCAGCAGGCGAGGACAGGGGGTTCACGAGCAGTACTTC	CASRRGQGVHEQYF
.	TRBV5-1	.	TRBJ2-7	TGCGCCAGCAGCCCCCGCAGCAGGGAATACGAGCAGTACTTC	CASSPRSREYEQYF
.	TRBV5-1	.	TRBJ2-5	TGCGCCAGCAGCTTGGGGCTCGACGGTGGGGAGACCCAGTACTTC	CASSLGLDGGETQYF
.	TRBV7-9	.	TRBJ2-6	TGTGCCAGCAGCCAGAGAGGGTCTGGGGCCAACGTCCTGACTTTC	CASSQRGSGANVLTF
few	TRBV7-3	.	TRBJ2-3	TGTGCCAGCAGCTTAATCGGCGGGCGCACAGATACGCAGTATTTT	CASSLIGGRTDTQYF
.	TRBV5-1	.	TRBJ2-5	TGCGCCAGCAGCGATGCATCAGCAGAAGAGACCCAGTACTTC	CASSDASAEETQYF
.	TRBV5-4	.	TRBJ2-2	TGTGCCAGCAGCCTTGGACTTCTTGACAACACCGGGGAGCTGTTTTTT	CASSLGLLDNTGELFF
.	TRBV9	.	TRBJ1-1	TGTGCCAGCAGCCCCACGGGTGATGACTGGGATGAAGCTTTCTTT	CASSPTGDDWDEAFF
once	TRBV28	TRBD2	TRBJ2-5	TGTGCCAGCAGTGGACTAGCGGGAGGGGGAGAGACCCAGTACTTC	CASSGLAGGGETQYF
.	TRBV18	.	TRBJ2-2	TGTGCCAGCTCACCGCGGACAGCATTAAACACCGGGGAGCTGTTTTTT	CASSPRTALNTGELFF
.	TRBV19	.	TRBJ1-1	TGTGCCAGTAGTCGTGGGAAGTGGGCCATCACAACTGAAGCTTTCTTT	CASSRGKWAITTEAFF
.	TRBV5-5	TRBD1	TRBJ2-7	TGTGCCAGCAGCTTGGGTGGGACAGGGGGCTACGAGCAGTACTTC	CASSLGGTGGYEQYF
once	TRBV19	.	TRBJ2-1	TGTGCCAGTACCAGCGCCCCCTCCTACAATGAGCAGTTCTTC	CASTSAPSYNEQFF
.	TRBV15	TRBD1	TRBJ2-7	TGTGCCACCAGCACTCGACAGGGTTTCTACGAGCAGTACTTC	CATSTRQGFYEQYF
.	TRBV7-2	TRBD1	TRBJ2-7	TGTGCCAGCCGAAATCGACAGGGGTCCTACGAGCAGTACTTC	CASRNRQGSYEQYF
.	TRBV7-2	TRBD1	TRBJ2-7	TGTGCCAGCAGCCTGGAGGACAGGACGGAACAGTACTTC	CASSLEDRTEQYF
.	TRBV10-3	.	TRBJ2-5	TGTGCCATCAGTGGGGGGCCCCACCCTGGAGGGGAGACCCAGTACTTC	CAISGGPHPGGETQYF
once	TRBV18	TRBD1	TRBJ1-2	TGTGCCAGCTCACCACCGGGACAGGGTGGCTACACCTTC	CASSPPGQGGYTF
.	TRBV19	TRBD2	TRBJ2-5	TGTGCCAGTAGTATTTCTAGCGGGAGAGAGACCCAGTACTTC	CASSISSGRETQYF
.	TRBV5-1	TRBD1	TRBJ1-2	TGCGCCAGCAGCCCCCAGCTCGACAGGGGGTCTGGCTACACCTTC	CASSPQLDRGSGYTF
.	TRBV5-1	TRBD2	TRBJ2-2	TGCGCCAGCAGCTTGGATAGCGGGAGTGGTGGCGGGGAGCTGTTTTTT	CASSLDSGSGGGELFF
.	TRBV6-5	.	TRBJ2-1	TGTGCCAGCAGTTACCCAGGGTCTGGGAATGAGCAGTTCTTC	CASSYPGSGNEQFF
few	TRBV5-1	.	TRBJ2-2	TGCGCCAGCAGCTTACCACAGGGAAACACCGGGGAGCTGTTTTTT	CASSLPQGNTGELFF
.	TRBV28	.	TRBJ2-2	TGTGCCAGCAGCTCCGCCACCCCGGCGAACACCGGGGAGCTGTTTTTT	CASSSATPANTGELFF
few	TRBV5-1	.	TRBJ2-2	TGCGCCAGCAGCTTGACTAGTAACACCGGGGAGCTGTTTTTT	CASSLTSNTGELFF
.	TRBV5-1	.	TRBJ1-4	TGCGCCAGCTCCCGGACAGAGAGAAATGAAAAACTGTTTTTT	CASSRTERNEKLFF
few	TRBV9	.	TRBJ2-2	TGTGCCAGCAGCTGGAGGAACACCGGGGAGCTGTTTTTT	CASSWRNTGELFF
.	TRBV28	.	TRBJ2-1	TGTGCCAGCAGTTTATACCTCGGTGAGCAGTTCTTC	CASSLYLGEQFF
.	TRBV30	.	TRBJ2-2	TGTGCCTGGAGTGTGAACGGGGATGGGGAGCTGTTTTTT	CAWSVNGDGELFF
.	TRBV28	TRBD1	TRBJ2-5	TGTGCCAGCACCTTAGGCGGACAGGGGCGAGAGACCCAGTACTTC	CASTLGGQGRETQYF
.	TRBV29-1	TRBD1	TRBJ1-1	TGCAGCGACTACCGGACAGGCAAGAACACTGAAGCTTTCTTT	CSDYRTGKNTEAFF
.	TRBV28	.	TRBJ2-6	TGTGCCAGCGCGACAGTTTCTGGGGCCAACGTCCTGACTTTC	CASATVSGANVLTF
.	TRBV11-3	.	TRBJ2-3	TGTGCCAGCAGCTTAGGAAGGGAAGATACGCAGTATTTT	CASSLGREDTQYF
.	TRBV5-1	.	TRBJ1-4	TGCGCCAGCAGCTTGGCCCTGTCAGGGAATGAAAAACTGTTTTTT	CASSLALSGNEKLFF
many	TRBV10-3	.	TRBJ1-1	TGTGCCACCCAGGACAGTGAGAGCACTGAAGCTTTCTTT	CATQDSESTEAFF
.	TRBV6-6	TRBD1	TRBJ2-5	TGTGCCAGCAGAACTTGGGACAGGGAAGAGACCCAGTACTTC	CASRTWDREETQYF
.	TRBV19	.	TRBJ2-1	TGTGCCAGTAGTGCAAGCGGAGGAAGGAATGAGCAGTTCTTC	CASSASGGRNEQFF